The 27 T cell receptor beta chains below all came from one sample that was sequenced in a study of T cells after posttransplantation cyclophosphamide. The repertoire was sequenced with immunoSEQ multiplex PCR; TCRdb's copy has only in-frame clones and lacks some. The table lists about 5,000 clones, around three quarters of them singletons. Cyclophosphamide on days +3 and +4 followed busulfan-fludarabine conditioning and a marrow graft. The input for sequencing was PBMCs, taken after allogeneic stem cell transplant with posttransplant cyclophosphamide. The receptors come from a male patient aged 55 to 70 who received an allogeneic stem cell transplant from an unrelated donor, was CMV-positive, and had no GVHD. Some of the T cells might come from the graft donor.

The rearrangement links TRBV5-6 to TRBJ2-5; 9 nucleotides align to TRBD2. Germline values: CDR1 SGHDT, CDR2 YYEEEE. The trim removed 0 bases at V and 2 bases at J, leaving 5 bases unmatched. The CDR3 has 16 amino acids. The CDR3 sequence: CASSLVGGGAQETQYF. In DNA form, the CDR3 reads TGTGCCAGCAGCTTGGTAGGCGGGGGGGCACAAGAGACCCAGTACTTC.

Notes on this clone: The sample carries other DNA sequences with the same CDR3. The rearrangement uses TRBV7-6 and TRBJ2-1, with 9 bases aligning to TRBD2. CDR1 and CDR2 (germline): SGHVS, FNYEAQ. The V segment lost 5 bases and the J segment 14 bases; nucleotides outside the gene matches: 7. The CDR3 is made up of 12 amino acids. CDR3 sequence reads: CASSTMTSGKFF. CDR3 coding DNA: TGTGCCAGCAGCACCATGACTAGCGGAAAGTTCTTC.

This chain links TRBV19 with TRBJ1-5; a weak D match, TRBD1 (6 bases). V was trimmed by 1 base and J by 0 bases, leaving 16 bases between them. This CDR3 is built from 18 residues. CDR1 and CDR2 from the germline V gene are LNHDA and SQIVND (reference sequence). This CDR3 is CASSIGTVRRHSNQPQHF. The CDR3 DNA sequence: TGTGCCAGTAGTATAGGGACAGTTCGAAGACATAGCAATCAGCCCCAGCATTTT.

This rearrangement joins TRBV6-5 to TRBJ1-1; 8 nucleotides match TRBD1. The CDR3 has 13 amino acids. Germline CDR1 reads MNHEY; CDR2 reads SVGAGI. Trimming at V came to 6 bases and at J to 7 bases, leaving 7 bases not matched to a gene. CDR3 sequence reads: CASRLETGGEAFF. The CDR3 region has the DNA TGTGCCAGCAGACTTGAAACAGGGGGTGAAGCTTTCTTT.

This sequence joins TRBV7-2 and TRBJ2-3, with 8 bases that match TRBD1. This CDR3 has 16 amino acids. The V and J ends lost 5 bases and 3 bases, in that order; junction bases with no gene match: 10. Germline CDR1 reads SGHTA; CDR2 reads FQGNSA. CDR3 sequence reads: CASSAPTGALTDTQYF. Written as DNA, the CDR3 is TGTGCCAGCAGCGCCCCGACAGGGGCCTTAACAGATACGCAGTATTTT. The variable domain in full, completed from reference TRBV7-2 and TRBJ2-3, reads GAGVSQSPSNKVTEKGKDVELRCDPISGHTALYWYRQSLGQGLEFLIYFQGNSAPDKSGLPSDRFSAERTGGSVSTLTIQRTQQEDSAVYLCASSAPTGALTDTQYFGPGTRLTVL.

The rearrangement uses TRBV2 and TRBJ2-3; 8 positions agree with TRBD1. Germline CDR1 SNHLY, CDR2 FYNNEI. V lost 4 bases to trimming and J lost 4 bases; unmatched junction nucleotides: 10. CDR3 length: 16 amino acids. The CDR3 is CASSATWTGNADTQYF. CDR3 DNA sequence: TGTGCCAGCAGTGCGACATGGACAGGGAACGCAGATACGCAGTATTTT.

The chain combines TRBV15 with TRBJ2-3; maybe TRBD2 (6 bases). Trimming took 5 bases from V and 2 from J, leaving 11 bases between them. The CDR3 runs to 14 residues. Germline CDR1 reads LNHNV; CDR2 reads YYDKDF (reference sequence). CDR3 sequence: CATSAGLPTDTQYF. DNA for the CDR3: TGTGCCACCAGCGCGGGGCTCCCCACAGATACGCAGTATTTT.

This chain links TRBV18 with TRBJ1-3; possibly TRBD1 for D (6 bases). The germline CDR1 and CDR2 sequences are KGHSH and LQKENI. This CDR3 has 14 amino acids. The V and J ends lost 2 bases and 4 bases respectively, with 9 bases between them. As DNA, the CDR3 is TGTGCCAGCTCACCAGAGGGACAAGGAAACACCATATATTTT. It codes for CASSPEGQGNTIYF.

The chain links TRBV2 to TRBJ2-5; TRBD2 matches 9 bases. Per germline, CDR1 SNHLY and CDR2 FYNNEI. After removal of 7 bases from V and 0 bases from J, the junction contained 9 bases not matched to a gene. The CDR3 loop spans 16 amino acids. The CDR3: CASMGSGGWDQETQYF. In DNA, the CDR3 is TGTGCCAGCATGGGTAGCGGGGGCTGGGACCAAGAGACCCAGTACTTC.

The chain uses TRBV5-4 and TRBJ2-2; 10 bases map to TRBD2. CDR1 is SGHNT, CDR2 YYREEE, per germline (reference sequence). V was clipped by 3 bases and J by 5 bases; unmatched bases: 7. This CDR3 region has 16 residues. This CDR3 is CASSSKLAGETGELFF. CDR3 in DNA: TGTGCCAGCAGCTCGAAGCTAGCGGGAGAAACCGGGGAGCTGTTTTTT. Full variable domain (missing parts from reference TRBV5-4 and TRBJ2-2): ETGVTQSPTHLIKTRGQQVTLRCSSQSGHNTVSWYQQALGQGPQFIFQYYREEENGRGNFPPRFSGLQFPNYSSELNVNALELDDSALYLCASSSKLAGETGELFFGEGSRLTVL.

The chain combines TRBV4-1 with TRBJ2-7; 11 nucleotides line up with TRBD2. Germline trimming cut 4 bases from V and 3 bases from J; bases unmatched to any gene: 8. The germline CDR1 and CDR2 sequences are MGHRA and YSYEKL. The CDR3 has 16 amino acids. Written as DNA, the CDR3 is TGCGCCAGCAGCCTCCTGACTAGCGGGAATCTCTACGAGCAGTACTTC. Encoded protein: CASSLLTSGNLYEQYF.

The chain employs TRBV4-1 and TRBJ2-7; D remains unclear. The CDR3 extends over 16 amino acids. The germline gives CDR1 MGHRA, CDR2 YSYEKL. Trimming cost V 3 bases and J 0 bases, with 15 bases left between them. The CDR3 nucleotides read TGCGCCAGCAGCCATAGCCCCGACCTGGTCTCCTACGAGCAGTACTTC. Amino acid sequence: CASSHSPDLVSYEQYF.

The count of this clone is one. V usage is TRBV7-8 and J usage is TRBJ2-7; TRBD2 aligns across 7 bases. This CDR3 is 15 amino acids long. V dropped 0 bases and J dropped 3; count of bases not matched to a gene: 5. Germline V CDR1 and CDR2: SGHVS, FQNEAQ. In DNA, the CDR3 is TGTGCCAGCAGCTTAGCGCGGGGGATTTTCTACGAGCAGTACTTC. This sequence encodes CASSLARGIFYEQYF.

The rearrangement uses TRBV4-1 and TRBJ1-2; 10 bases map to TRBD1. The CDR3 runs 15 residues. With V trimmed by 4 bases and J by 4 bases, 6 bases remained unmatched. Germline CDR1 and CDR2: MGHRA and YSYEKL. The CDR3 DNA sequence: TGCGCCAGCAGCCCTAATAGGGACAGGGGCTATGGCTACACCTTC. It codes for CASSPNRDRGYGYTF.

The chain has TRBV11-2 and TRBJ2-7; D is unclear. This CDR3 region has 14 residues. Germline-derived CDR1 and CDR2 are SGHAT and FQNNGV. Deletions cut 3 bases from V and 0 bases from J, with 9 bases between. The CDR3 bases are TGTGCCAGCAGCTTTTTCGGAGACTCCTACGAGCAGTACTTC. It specifies CASSFFGDSYEQYF.

This clone appeared a few times. The chain employs TRBV5-6 and TRBJ2-3; 7 nucleotides agree with TRBD2. The length of the CDR3 is 16 residues. The germline gives CDR1 SGHDT, CDR2 YYEEEE. V lost 2 bases, J lost 5 bases, and 11 bases stayed unmatched. In DNA form, the CDR3 reads TGTGCCAGCAGCTTCGGGGCGGGAGTTTCGCAAGATACGCAGTATTTT. Protein sequence: CASSFGAGVSQDTQYF.

V usage is TRBV28 and J usage is TRBJ2-3; D gene unclear. This CDR3 spans 14 amino acids. V was trimmed by 6 bases and J by 0 bases, leaving 10 bases between them. Per the germline V gene, CDR1 is MDHEN and CDR2 is SYDVKM. The CDR3 here is CASRNPLSTDTQYF. For the CDR3, the DNA is TGTGCCAGCAGGAACCCACTCAGCACAGATACGCAGTATTTT. Together with reference TRBV28 and TRBJ2-3, the CDR3 gives the full variable domain: DVKVTQSSRYLVKRTGEKVFLECVQDMDHENMFWYRQDPGLGLRLIYFSYDVKMKEKGDIPEGYSVSREKKERFSLILESASTNQTSMYLCASRNPLSTDTQYFGPGTRLTVL.

The chain employs TRBV7-6 and TRBJ2-5, with D possibly matching TRBD1 (6 bases). V shed 0 bases and J shed 5 bases, with 10 bases lying between them. This CDR3 has 14 residues. The V gene's germline CDR1 is SGHVS and CDR2 FNYEAQ. Written as DNA, the CDR3 is TGTGCCAGCAGCTTAGCGGGGCAGGGGGAGACCCAGTACTTC. Protein: CASSLAGQGETQYF.

V is TRBV18 and J is TRBJ1-3, with no clear D. The CDR3 runs 15 residues. V was pared by 5 bases and J by 1 base, with 12 bases between. The germline CDR1 and CDR2 sequences are KGHSH and LQKENI. CDR3 coding DNA: TGTGCCAGCTCAAGCGTCACGGATTCTGGAAACACCATATATTTT. Translating it yields CASSSVTDSGNTIYF.

The V call is TRBV18, the J call TRBJ1-2, with 8 bases that match TRBD1. CDR1 KGHSH and CDR2 LQKENI come from the germline V gene. J lost 6 bases, V lost 8 bases, and 8 bases had no gene match. This CDR3 has 13 residues. The CDR3 region has the DNA TGTGCCAGCGTGGGGACAGGAAGGAATGGCTACACCTTC. It is translated as CASVGTGRNGYTF.

The V gene is TRBV7-9, the J gene TRBJ2-2; D is possibly TRBD1 (5 bases). The CDR3 extends over 13 amino acids. Germline-derived CDR1 and CDR2 are SEHNR and FQNEAQ (reference sequence). V was pared by 6 bases and J by 6 bases, with 11 bases between. The CDR3 DNA reads TGTGCCAGCAGTTCTCAGGGTTCCGGGGAGCTGTTTTTT. It encodes CASSSQGSGELFF.

The chain combines TRBV11-3 with TRBJ2-5, with TRBD1 identical over 7 bases. The CDR3 has 14 residues. V lost 5 bases and J lost 2; bases outside the gene matches: 5. CDR1 SGHNT and CDR2 YENEEA come from the germline V gene. Here the CDR3 reads CASSRRQGQETQYF. The CDR3 DNA sequence: TGTGCCAGCAGCCGAAGACAGGGACAAGAGACCCAGTACTTC. Drawing the rest from reference TRBV11-3 and TRBJ2-5, the complete variable domain is EAGVVQSPRYKIIEKKQPVAFWCNPISGHNTLYWYLQNLGQGPELLIRYENEEAVDDSQLPKDRFSAERLKGVDSTLKIQPAELGDSAVYLCASSRRQGQETQYFGPGTRLLVL.

V gene TRBV18 combines with J gene TRBJ2-1; 11 bases line up with TRBD2. Germline V gene data show CDR1 as KGHSH and CDR2 as LQKENI. The length of the CDR3 is 15 residues. The V gene end was trimmed by 3 bases and the J gene end by 4 bases; junction bases not matched to a gene: 2. DNA of the CDR3: TGTGCCAGCTCACCTAGCGGGGGGGTTTACAATGAGCAGTTCTTC. Protein sequence: CASSPSGGVYNEQFF.

V and J are TRBV27 and TRBJ2-2, with D unresolved. Germline lookup yields CDR1 MNHEY and CDR2 SMNVEV (reference sequence). The CDR3 runs 14 residues. V lost 4 bases and J 1 base, leaving 7 bases between the germline ends. The CDR3 DNA is TGTGCCAGCAGTTCGTCCTTGAACACCGGGGAGCTGTTTTTT. Translation gives CASSSSLNTGELFF.

A single count supports this clone. The chain joins TRBV5-1 to TRBJ2-6; TRBD2 agrees at 10 bases. Germline CDR1 SGHRS, CDR2 YFSETQ. The CDR3 is 19 amino acids. The J segment lost 1 base and the V segment lost 2 bases, leaving 9 bases of the junction unmatched. The CDR3 sequence is CASSFFVAGGPSGANVLTF. CDR3 coding DNA: TGCGCCAGCAGCTTCTTTGTAGCGGGGGGCCCATCTGGGGCCAACGTCCTGACTTTC. Drawing the rest from reference TRBV5-1 and TRBJ2-6, the complete variable domain is KAGVTQTPRYLIKTRGQQVTLSCSPISGHRSVSWYQQTPGQGLQFLFEYFSETQRNKGNFPGRFSGRQFSNSRSEMNVSTLELGDSALYLCASSFFVAGGPSGANVLTFGAGSRLTVL.

The chain recombines TRBV5-1 with TRBJ2-3, with TRBD1 matching 8 bases. The CDR3 totals 14 residues. J was trimmed by 4 bases and V by 2 bases; bases with no gene match: 3. CDR1 and CDR2 from the germline V gene are SGHRS and YFSETQ. DNA of the CDR3: TGCGCCAGCAGCTTAGGACAGGGCGCAGATACGCAGTATTTT. Translation: CASSLGQGADTQYF.

This chain joins TRBV7-2 and TRBJ2-2; 7 nucleotides align to TRBD1. The CDR3 length is 16 residues. Per germline, CDR1 SGHTA and CDR2 FQGNSA. The ends lost 3 bases at V and 0 bases at J; junction bases unmatched: 4. Written as DNA, the CDR3 is TGTGCCAGCAGCTTCAAAGGGGGCTCGAACACCGGGGAGCTGTTTTTT. Protein product: CASSFKGGSNTGELFF.